Sequencing of this T cell receptor beta chain was carried out in a study of T cells after yellow fever vaccination. Study findings and constraints: Post-booster repertoires contained most primary-vaccination clones again (96% CD4, 85% to 90% CD8). Some clonotypes, a small share, were shared between CD4 and CD8 compartments.

V was clipped by 1 base and J by 3 bases, with 4 bases between them. The germline CDR1 and CDR2 sequences are MGHRA and YSYEKL. CDR3 size: 13 residues. Universal primer sites and UMIs were introduced during 5'RACE template-switching synthesis of TCR cDNA. TCRdb reprocessed the 5' RACE reads with MiXCR, giving one entry per CDR3 protein. The table includes around 53,000 distinct CDR3 sequences, approximately 6.6% detected once. This clonotype came up a few times. This TCR was recovered from a man between 18 and 35 years old who received the YFV17D yellow fever vaccine. This chain uses TRBV4-1 with TRBJ1-5; no definite D call. Sequencing was performed on CD8+ T cells not binding an NS4B(214-222) dextramer, sorted from PBMCs, taken about 41 days after the first yellow fever vaccination. CDR3 region: CASSQVLNQPQHF. CDR3 nucleotide sequence: TGCGCCAGCAGCCAAGTCCTCAATCAGCCCCAGCATTTT.